Listed below are T cell receptor beta chains from one sample, sequenced in a study of lymphopenia after photon versus proton radiotherapy. Profiled with immunoSEQ multiplex PCR; TCRdb holds only in-frame clones, not every one. The table lists 55,000 to 70,000 clones, around 93% of them singletons. The sample here was peripheral blood, taken from a patient treated with photon-based radiotherapy. The receptors were sampled from a woman in her thirties or forties with cholangiocarcinoma. The CDR3 runs from the conserved cysteine through the conserved F or W. Fields, in order: J gene, clone size, CDR3 length, D gene, V gene, CDR3 DNA, CDR3 protein. The D gene is left open where the match is weak. Clone size is shown for a subset of rows, as once, few, many or a class of expanded clone.

>TRBJ2-1|once|10|NA|TRBV20-1
TGCAGTGCTCGGGACAATGAGCAGTTCTTC
CSARDNEQFF
>TRBJ1-6|NA|12|NA|TRBV30
TGTGCCTGGAGTTATGCCAATTCACCCCTCCACTTT
CAWSYANSPLHF
>TRBJ1-1|NA|10|NA|TRBV20-1
TGCAGTGCTTGGTACGGGGAAGCTTTCTTT
CSAWYGEAFF
>TRBJ2-1|NA|16|TRBD1|TRBV5-1
TGCGCCAGCAGCTCCCCCCGGGACAGGGAATGGAATGAGCAGTTCTTC
CASSSPRDREWNEQFF
>TRBJ1-5|NA|13|TRBD1|TRBV28
TGTGCCATAGACAGGGGGCAGGATCAGCCCCAGCATTTT
CAIDRGQDQPQHF
>TRBJ2-7|once|13|NA|TRBV11-2
TGTGCCAGCAGGATTACAGGGTTGTACGAGCAGTACTTC
CASRITGLYEQYF
>TRBJ1-3|NA|16|NA|TRBV19
TGTGCCAGTAGTATGGGCCCAGGTACTACAGGAAACACCATATATTTT
CASSMGPGTTGNTIYF
>TRBJ2-7|NA|12|NA|TRBV5-5
TGTGCCAGCACCTCGCCTTACTACGAGCAGTACTTC
CASTSPYYEQYF
>TRBJ2-1|NA|16|TRBD2|TRBV19
TGTGCCAGTAGTATATCGGGCGGGAGGCGCTACAATGAGCAGTTCTTC
CASSISGGRRYNEQFF
>TRBJ2-1|NA|14|NA|TRBV9
TGTGCCAGCAGCGTAGGGGCGGGGGCTAGTGAGCAGTTCTTC
CASSVGAGASEQFF
>TRBJ1-5|NA|13|NA|TRBV6-1
TGTGCCAGCACCCGGGCCATACGCATGCCCCAGCATTTT
CASTRAIRMPQHF
>TRBJ1-5|NA|15|NA|TRBV2
TGTGCCAGCAGGGTGGGACTCAACAGCAATCAGCCCCAGCATTTT
CASRVGLNSNQPQHF
>TRBJ2-2|once|12|TRBD1|TRBV7-8
TGTGGGACAGGGGAACGTTTTGACGAGCTGTTTTTT
CGTGERFDELFF
>TRBJ1-5|once|13|NA|TRBV5-6
TGTGCCAGCAGCTTGGGTGAGGGTCAGCCCCAGCATTTT
CASSLGEGQPQHF
>TRBJ1-5|NA|16|TRBD1|TRBV7-3
TGTGCCAGCAGCTCCGGCGACAGGGGTTCTAGTCAGCCCCAGCATTTT
CASSSGDRGSSQPQHF
>TRBJ1-2|NA|11|NA|TRBV2
TGTGCCAGCAGGAGCCGGGACTCCCGCACCTTC
CASRSRDSRTF
>TRBJ1-2|NA|12|NA|TRBV5-1
TGCGCCAGCAGCTTGTCCAGCGGCGGCTACACCTTC
CASSLSSGGYTF
>TRBJ2-7|NA|14|NA|TRBV6-5
TGTGCCAGCAGGGTGACAGGCCAGATTTACGAGCAGTACTTC
CASRVTGQIYEQYF
>TRBJ1-4|NA|17|TRBD1|TRBV5-1
TGCGCCAGCAGCTTGGATGGAGGGGGCTCAACTAATGAAAAACTGTTTTTT
CASSLDGGGSTNEKLFF
>TRBJ1-1|once|13|TRBD1|TRBV10-1
TGCGCCAGCAGTTTAACAGGGGGGTCTGAAGCTTTCTTT
CASSLTGGSEAFF
>TRBJ2-3|NA|13|NA|TRBV18
TGTGCCAGCTCTCCCCACCCCGCAGATACGCAGTATTTT
CASSPHPADTQYF
>TRBJ2-7|NA|13|NA|TRBV7-2
TGTGCCAGCACCCAAGGTAGCTCCTACGAGCAGTACTTC
CASTQGSSYEQYF
>TRBJ2-2|NA|13|NA|TRBV30
TGTGCCTGGAGTTTAGGGGGTGCCGGGGAGCTGTTTTTT
CAWSLGGAGELFF
>TRBJ1-4|NA|13|NA|TRBV18
TGTGCCAGCTCAGGGGGCACTAATGAAAAACTGTTTTTT
CASSGGTNEKLFF
>TRBJ2-5|NA|16|TRBD1|TRBV5-1
TGCGCCAGCAGCTTGGCAAAGGGGACAGGCCAAGAGACCCAGTACTTC
CASSLAKGTGQETQYF
>TRBJ2-7|once|14|TRBD2|TRBV5-6
TGTGCCAGCAGCTTGTCCGGTACTAGCGACGAGCAGTACTTC
CASSLSGTSDEQYF
>TRBJ2-7|NA|13|TRBD1|TRBV30
TGTGCCTGGAGTGTACGACAGGGCAGCGAGCAGTACTTC
CAWSVRQGSEQYF
>TRBJ1-1|NA|13|NA|TRBV30
TGTGCCTGGATACGGTCACCGGGAGCAACAGCTTTCTTT
CAWIRSPGATAFF
>TRBJ2-3|NA|13|NA|TRBV19
TGTGCCAGTAGTTGGGCCAGCACAGATACGCAGTATTTT
CASSWASTDTQYF
>TRBJ1-2|NA|12|TRBD1|TRBV19
TGTGCCAGTAGACCTGGACAGGGTGGCTACACCTTC
CASRPGQGGYTF
>TRBJ1-2|NA|14|NA|TRBV10-3
TGTGCCATCCGGGAGGGACGGACTAATTATGGCTACACCTTC
CAIREGRTNYGYTF
>TRBJ2-1|NA|12|NA|TRBV6-5
TGTGCCAGCAGCCCCTTAGGATCTGAGCAGTTCTTC
CASSPLGSEQFF
>TRBJ1-2|NA|15|TRBD1|TRBV15
TGTGCCACCAGCGGTCGGGCAGGGGGCAACTATGGCTACACCTTC
CATSGRAGGNYGYTF
>TRBJ1-2|NA|14|NA|TRBV7-8
TGTGCCAGCAGCTTAAGGGACGACGCGTATGGCTACACCTTC
CASSLRDDAYGYTF
>TRBJ2-5|NA|13|NA|TRBV18
TGTGCCAGCTCACCCCCAGGGTTAGAGACCCAGTACTTC
CASSPPGLETQYF
>TRBJ2-2|NA|15|NA|TRBV7-2
TGTGCCAGCAGCTCCGACTCGTCGAACACCGGGGAGCTGTTTTTT
CASSSDSSNTGELFF
>TRBJ1-5|NA|13|NA|TRBV7-2
TGTGCCAGCAGCCGACAGGTCAATCAGCCCCAGCATTTT
CASSRQVNQPQHF
>TRBJ2-3|once|18|TRBD2|TRBV19
TGTGCCAGTAGTATCGCTACGGGGGGGGTACGTAGCACAGATACGCAGTATTTT
CASSIATGGVRSTDTQYF
>TRBJ1-1|NA|12|NA|TRBV2
TGTGCCAGCAGTGATCTGGGGCGTGAAGCTTTCTTT
CASSDLGREAFF
>TRBJ1-1|NA|15|NA|TRBV7-3
TGTGCCAGCAGCTTAGCCTCTCGAGAGAACACTGAAGCTTTCTTT
CASSLASRENTEAFF
>TRBJ1-6|NA|19|TRBD1|TRBV2
TGTGCCAGCAGACCCCAGGACAGGGGGCTTAGCTCCTATAATTCACCCCTCCACTTT
CASRPQDRGLSSYNSPLHF
>TRBJ1-2|few|12|TRBD1|TRBV30
TGTGCCTGGAGACAGGGGCACTATGGCTACACCTTC
CAWRQGHYGYTF
>TRBJ2-7|NA|16|TRBD2|TRBV9
TGTGCCAGCAGCGTAGCTGTGGGACTAGCGGGAGAAGAGCAGTACTTC
CASSVAVGLAGEEQYF
>TRBJ2-5|NA|15|NA|TRBV27
TGTGCCAGCAGTTTCTATCTAGGGTCCGTAGAGACCCAGTACTTC
CASSFYLGSVETQYF